A selection of T cell receptor beta chains follows, all from one sample in a study of T cell changes during pregnancy in multiple sclerosis. The repertoire was sequenced with immunoSEQ multiplex PCR; TCRdb's copy has only in-frame clones and lacks some. The data show 20,000 or so clones, roughly 88% seen once. This material consisted of CD8+ T cells from peripheral blood mononuclear cells, taken in the third trimester of pregnancy. The receptors here all came from a female donor in good health, enrolled as a control in a pregnancy study. Both conserved end residues are part of each CDR3. The order of the fields is D gene, J gene, V gene, clone size, CDR3 length, CDR3 DNA, CDR3 protein. A D gene is named only where the DNA matches it firmly. Not every row has a clone size; where given, it reads once, few, many or a size class.

. TRBJ1-1 TRBV27 . 15 TGTGCCAGCAGTTCCGCCTCGACAGCCAACACTGAAGCTTTCTTT CASSSASTANTEAFF
TRBD1 TRBJ2-2 TRBV19 . 16 TGTGCCAGCTTTACGGGACAGGGAAGGGTGACCGGGGAGCTGTTTTTT CASFTGQGRVTGELFF
TRBD1 TRBJ2-7 TRBV27 . 14 TGTGCCAGCAGTCCACGGGACAGGGTCTACGAGCAGTACTTC CASSPRDRVYEQYF
. TRBJ2-7 TRBV27 . 13 TGTGCCAGCAGCTCCGGGACTTCCTACGAGCAGTACTTC CASSSGTSYEQYF
. TRBJ2-2 TRBV9 . 14 TGTGCCAGCAGCGTAGAACTGGTTACCGGGGAGCTGTTTTTT CASSVELVTGELFF
TRBD1 TRBJ2-7 TRBV27 . 15 TGTGCCAGCAAGGTGGACAGGGGGCTTGACTACGAGCAGTACTTC CASKVDRGLDYEQYF
TRBD2 TRBJ2-7 TRBV5-6 . 15 TGTGCCAGCAGCTTGGTAACAGCGGGGATCTACGAGCAGTACTTC CASSLVTAGIYEQYF
TRBD1 TRBJ2-2 TRBV27 . 19 TGTGCCAGCTCGCTGGCGCGGACAGGGGAGGTCCCTGGTACCGGGGAGCTGTTTTTT CASSLARTGEVPGTGELFF
. TRBJ1-1 TRBV19 few 12 TGTGCCAGTAGGTACAGGAACACTGAAGCTTTCTTT CASRYRNTEAFF
. TRBJ1-1 TRBV7-9 . 12 TGTGCCAGCAGCTTAGGCCCGGGTGAAGCTTTCTTT CASSLGPGEAFF
. TRBJ2-2 TRBV4-1 . 16 TGCGCCAGCACCCGAAGTTCCCACACAAACACCGGGGAGCTGTTTTTT CASTRSSHTNTGELFF
TRBD1 TRBJ1-6 TRBV4-3 few 14 TGCGCCAGCAGCTCCGGGACAGGAGGCTCACCCCTCCACTTT CASSSGTGGSPLHF
. TRBJ2-3 TRBV7-3 . 15 TGTGCCAGCAGCCCCCTGGGCTTGGGCACAGATACGCAGTATTTT CASSPLGLGTDTQYF
TRBD1 TRBJ2-7 TRBV9 . 15 TGTGCCAGCAGCGTAGGAGACAGGGGAGTCGGGGAGCAGTACTTC CASSVGDRGVGEQYF
. TRBJ2-7 TRBV5-4 . 13 TGTGCCAGCTCCCCTGGGGCTAACTACGAGCAGTACTTC CASSPGANYEQYF
TRBD1 TRBJ1-4 TRBV28 . 15 TGTGCCAGCAGCCGTGGACAGGGCCTTCATGAAAAACTGTTTTTT CASSRGQGLHEKLFF
. TRBJ2-5 TRBV6-6 . 14 TGTGCCAGCGGCGTTCAGGGGTTCCAAGAGACCCAGTACTTC CASGVQGFQETQYF
. TRBJ1-5 TRBV10-2 . 14 TGCGCCAGCAAGGAGGGGCCCTTCGACCAGCCCCAGCATTTT CASKEGPFDQPQHF
. TRBJ2-7 TRBV7-9 . 13 TGTGCCAGCGTACGAGGATGGGGAGCCGAGCAGTACTTC CASVRGWGAEQYF
. TRBJ2-3 TRBV4-3 . 15 TGCGCCAGCAGCCAAGATACAGCCGGGGCAGATACGCAGTATTTT CASSQDTAGADTQYF
TRBD2 TRBJ2-3 TRBV4-3 . 14 TGCGCCAGCAGCAGCGGGGGACACCCGGATACGCAGTATTTT CASSSGGHPDTQYF
TRBD1 TRBJ1-4 TRBV13 . 17 TGTGCCAGCAGCTCGGGGGGGACAGGGGCAGCTAATGAAAAACTGTTTTTT CASSSGGTGAANEKLFF
TRBD1 TRBJ1-5 TRBV9 . 15 TGTGCCAGCAGCGCTGGGGACAGCAACAATCAGCCCCAGCATTTT CASSAGDSNNQPQHF
TRBD1 TRBJ1-4 TRBV4-3 . 15 TGCGCCAGCAGCCAGAGACAGGGGGCGCGAGAAAAACTGTTTTTT CASSQRQGAREKLFF
. TRBJ2-2 TRBV14 . 14 TGTGCCAGCGGAGACTACGGGTTGGCCGGGGAGCTGTTTTTT CASGDYGLAGELFF
TRBD1 TRBJ1-4 TRBV4-2 medium-sized 16 TGTGCCAGCAGCCTGAATGTGCAGGGGGCGAACGAAAAACTGTTTTTT CASSLNVQGANEKLFF
. TRBJ2-7 TRBV6-5 once 13 TGTGCCAGCAGCCAGGGACTGAGCTACGAGCAGTACTTC CASSQGLSYEQYF
TRBD1 TRBJ2-2 TRBV11-2 . 14 TGTGCCAGCAGCTGGGGACAGGGTACCGGGGAGCTGTTTTTT CASSWGQGTGELFF
. TRBJ2-6 TRBV6-5 . 15 TGTGCCAGCAGTTTGTCGGGGGACGGGGCCAACGTCCTGACTTTC CASSLSGDGANVLTF
. TRBJ1-5 TRBV27 once 16 TGTGCCAGCAGTTTCTTCCCCGGTGGTCCCAATCAGCCCCAGCATTTT CASSFFPGGPNQPQHF
. TRBJ2-7 TRBV4-2 . 14 TGTGCCAGCAGCCAAGAAGGGGGGGCTTACGAGCAGTACTTC CASSQEGGAYEQYF
. TRBJ2-3 TRBV4-1 . 15 TGCGCCAGCAAAAGGGGGTCTTCAAGCACAGATACGCAGTATTTT CASKRGSSSTDTQYF
TRBD2 TRBJ2-3 TRBV9 . 15 TGTGCCAGCAGCTCTCTAGCGGGGGGGTCAGATACGCAGTATTTT CASSSLAGGSDTQYF
. TRBJ2-1 TRBV6-1 . 12 TGTGCCAGCAGTGAAATGAGGTCTGAGCAGTTCTTC CASSEMRSEQFF
TRBD1 TRBJ1-2 TRBV4-1 . 15 TGCGCCAGCAGCCCCGGGACAGGGGGCTCTGGTGGCTACACCTTC CASSPGTGGSGGYTF
TRBD1 TRBJ1-2 TRBV29-1 . 14 TGCAGCGCCACCGGGACAGGGGTCCCTTATGGCTACACCTTC CSATGTGVPYGYTF
TRBD1 TRBJ1-2 TRBV6-5 . 15 TGTGCCAGCAGACCCGGACAGGGCCAAACCTATGGCTACACCTTC CASRPGQGQTYGYTF
. TRBJ1-4 TRBV30 . 15 TGTGCCTGGAGTGTAACGACAGCTTCTAATGAAAAACTGTTTTTT CAWSVTTASNEKLFF
TRBD1 TRBJ2-7 TRBV5-1 . 15 TGCGCCAGCAGCCCAGCCAAACAGGGGGCCTACGAGCAGTACTTC CASSPAKQGAYEQYF
TRBD1 TRBJ1-6 TRBV6-5 . 14 TGTGCCAGGACCCTAGACAGGGGAGATTCACCCCTCCACTTT CARTLDRGDSPLHF